This T cell receptor beta chain appears in the sequencing data of a study of monozygotic twins with inflammatory bowel disease. TCRdb re-called the 5' RACE reads, yielding one record per CDR3 amino acid sequence without DNA. The listing contains about 330,000 distinct CDR3 sequences. Overall study findings and caveats: For IBD patients, clonotypes shared with others were fewer than for healthy twins, especially with disease activity. IBD patients showed reduced TCRbeta diversity (inverse Simpson) versus healthy co-twins.

In regard to this clonotype: Its antigen is not identified.

The receptor was derived from a human donor with ulcerative colitis or Crohn's disease, or a healthy co-twin of an affected twin (not recorded which). Sequencing was carried out using blood.

CDR3 sequence reads: CASSQREVYGYTF. The J gene is TRBJ1-2, the V gene TRBV4-1. CDR1 is MGHRA and CDR2 is YSYEKL in the germline V gene. The CDR3 contains 13 residues.